The next 10 T cell receptor beta chains were all read from a single sample in a study of blood T cell repertoires in COVID-19. The protocol was immunoSEQ multiplex PCR, while the TCRdb copy is restricted to in-frame clones and leaves out a portion. Of around 250,000 clones in the sample, around 86% were seen once. Source material: PBMCs or T cells enriched from blood (not recorded which). Receptor source: a woman aged 45 to 65 who had recovered from COVID-19.

This clone was detected once. V usage is TRBV27 and J usage is TRBJ1-1, with D perhaps matching TRBD1 (5 bases). Germline V gene lookup returns CDR1 MNHEY and CDR2 SMNVEV (reference sequence). The ends were cut back, 5 bases at V and 4 bases at J, with 17 bases in the middle. This CDR3 has 15 amino acids. The CDR3 protein is CASSPRGRGTTEAFF. The CDR3 region has the DNA TGTGCCAGCAGTCCTCGGGGGAGGGGCACCACTGAAGCTTTCTTT.

The sample holds one count of this clone. V is TRBV27 and J is TRBJ1-2, with D possibly being TRBD1 (6 bases). The CDR3 length is 13 residues. Trimming pared 2 bases from V and 8 bases from J, leaving 12 bases between. Per germline, CDR1 MNHEY and CDR2 SMNVEV (reference sequence). CDR3 region: CASSLEGHGGYTF. The CDR3 DNA reads as TGTGCCAGCAGTTTAGAGGGACACGGCGGCTACACCTTC.

The chain uses TRBV7-9 and TRBJ2-1, with TRBD2 matching over 8 bases. Germline-derived CDR1 and CDR2 are SEHNR and FQNEAQ (reference sequence). V trimming: 6 bases; J trimming: 8 bases; junction bases outside the gene matches: 15. The CDR3 length is 16 residues. The DNA for the CDR3 is TGTGCCAGCAGACAACCGGGACTAGATACCGTGGATGAGCAGTTCTTC. Encoded protein: CASRQPGLDTVDEQFF.

The CDR3 nucleotides are TGTGCCAGCTCACCAACGCAGGGGGCAGGTGACACCGGGGAGCTGTTTTTT. Translating it yields CASSPTQGAGDTGELFF. V gene TRBV18 combines with J gene TRBJ2-2, with 8 bases aligning to TRBD1. The germline V gene encodes CDR1 KGHSH and CDR2 LQKENI. CDR3 length equals 17 residues. With V trimmed by 2 bases and J by 3 bases, 8 bases remained unmatched.

The CDR3 reads CASSYRVDRSYEQYF. The CDR3, as DNA: TGTGCCAGCAGTTACCGTGTCGACAGATCCTACGAGCAGTACTTC. The rearrangement joins TRBV6-5 to TRBJ2-7; D is perhaps TRBD1 (5 bases). The CDR3 is 15 amino acids. Trimming pared 2 bases from V and 1 base from J, leaving 12 bases between. Germline-derived CDR1 and CDR2 are MNHEY and SVGAGI.

The CDR3 spells CASSIRTGGSNEKLFF. Here the CDR3 DNA reads TGTGCCAGCAGCATTAGGACAGGGGGGTCGAATGAAAAACTGTTTTTT. This chain connects TRBV21-1 to TRBJ1-4; the D segment call TRBD1 is taken from the table without a DNA check. TRBV21-1 is shown as a pseudogene. The CDR3 is 16 residues long.

The chain is built from TRBV18 and TRBJ1-2, with 7 bases that match TRBD1. Trimming took 5 bases from V and 5 from J; bases not matched to a gene: 5. The V gene's germline CDR1 is KGHSH and CDR2 LQKENI. This CDR3 contains 13 residues. The CDR3: CASSGGTVYGYTF. CDR3 bases: TGTGCCAGCTCAGGCGGGACAGTTTATGGCTACACCTTC.

This clone was counted once. This chain uses TRBV5-5 with TRBJ2-3, with no clear D. The CDR3 contains 12 residues. V lost 4 bases and J lost 4, with 7 bases in between. Germline V gives CDR1 SGHKS, CDR2 YYEKEE (reference sequence). The CDR3 coding sequence is TGTGCCAGCAGCCGCGCGGCAGATACGCAGTATTTT. Translation: CASSRAADTQYF.

This clone has a handful of counts. The chain links TRBV5-4 to TRBJ1-2; D is uncertain. The CDR3 extends over 16 amino acids. The V gene lost 4 bases and the J gene lost 2 bases, with 18 bases spanning the gap. Germline CDR1 reads SGHNT; CDR2 reads YYREEE (reference sequence). CDR3 nucleotides: TGTGCCAGCAGCCCGACCGTCGGACTGCGAAACTATGGCTACACCTTC. Translated: CASSPTVGLRNYGYTF.

To note about this clone: A junction end diverges from the germline sequence, so it may reflect a read error. V gene TRBV30 combines with J gene TRBJ2-1; 8 bases match TRBD1. CDR3 size: 16 residues. The germline gives CDR1 GTSNPN, CDR2 SVGIG (reference sequence). The CDR3: CSWRRDRSLRYNEQFF. CDR3 sequence (DNA): TGTTCCTGGAGGAGGGACAGGAGTCTTCGGTACAATGAGCAGTTCTTC.